One and the same sample provided the 11 T cell receptor beta chains below, sequenced in a study of neoadjuvant nivolumab and ipilimumab in lung cancer (dated by TCRdb to about 2020). Interpreted using the paper, the time point label stands for: at surgical resection after neoadjuvant nivolumab +/- ipilimumab. Library preparation was by the immunoSEQ multiplex PCR assay. Here the immuneACCESS table is served through TCRdb, limited to in-frame sequences with V and J called. Missing clones are a known gap in these copies; in checked studies unresolved V genes cover under half, and the rest lacks a known reason. In all, the sample holds fewer than 30,000 clones, and about 80% of those were seen once. The ten largest clones add up to 18% of the sample. Here the sequenced sample was tumor tissue, taken after neoadjuvant nivolumab, alone or with ipilimumab, at or shortly before surgery. The receptors were gathered from an adult with non-small cell lung cancer.

In regard to this clone: The identical CDR3 is also encoded by other nucleotide sequences in the sample. The gene calls are TRBV11-2 and TRBJ1-2; D is perhaps TRBD1 (6 bases). The CDR3 consists of 13 residues. Trimming pared 4 bases from V and 4 bases from J, leaving 10 bases between. The germline CDR1 and CDR2 sequences are SGHAT and FQNNGV. This chain's CDR3 is CASSSTGRYGYTF. Written as DNA, the CDR3 is TGTGCCAGCAGCTCTACAGGGCGCTATGGCTACACCTTC.

This clone was found a few times. The chain combines TRBV18 with TRBJ2-4; possible D gene TRBD1, 5 bases. This CDR3 is built from 16 residues. V was pared by 1 base and J by 0 bases, with 10 bases between. In germline, CDR1 is KGHSH, CDR2 LQKENI. CDR3 amino acids: CASSPQGVLAKNIQYF. The CDR3 coding sequence is TGTGCCAGCTCACCACAAGGGGTCCTAGCCAAAAACATTCAGTACTTC.

The V and J genes are TRBV4-2 and TRBJ2-3, with 7 bases aligning to TRBD1. Per the germline V gene, CDR1 is LGHNA and CDR2 is YNFKEQ. Losses at the gene ends were 4 bases for V and 0 bases for J; bases not matched to a gene: 10. This CDR3 has 17 amino acids. CDR3 sequence (DNA): TGTGCCAGCAGCCCCCGGACAGGACCTGCTAGCACAGATACGCAGTATTTT. It encodes CASSPRTGPASTDTQYF.

This clone was observed once. This chain joins TRBV5-1 and TRBJ2-1; the match to TRBD2 covers 9 bases. The CDR3 has 14 residues. CDR1 is SGHRS and CDR2 is YFSETQ in the germline V gene. V shed 3 bases, J shed 6 bases, and the junction held 4 bases outside the gene matches. For the CDR3, the DNA is TGCGCCAGCAGCTGGGGCGGGGGGGCCAATGAGCAGTTCTTC. Amino acids: CASSWGGGANEQFF.

A single count supports this clone. The chain carries TRBV7-2 and TRBJ2-7; TRBD2 agrees at 10 bases. V was pared by 2 bases and J by 4 bases, with 5 bases of the junction left unmatched. There are 15 residues in the CDR3. Germline values: CDR1 SGHTA, CDR2 FQGNSA. The CDR3 DNA reads TGTGCCAGCAGCTTATTGGCTAGCGGGGGTTACGAGCAGTACTTC. It specifies CASSLLASGGYEQYF.

V is TRBV28 and J is TRBJ1-2; D gene ambiguous. CDR1 and CDR2 (germline): MDHEN, SYDVKM. V was shortened by 5 bases and J by 4 bases, with 11 bases between the two germline ends. The CDR3 is made up of 13 amino acids. In DNA, the CDR3 is TGTGCCAGCAGTGACGGGAGCCTCTATGGCTACACCTTC. It specifies CASSDGSLYGYTF.

CDR3 region: CASRGEGGYTF. The CDR3 DNA follows: TGTGCCAGCAGGGGGGAGGGTGGCTACACCTTC. V usage is TRBV6-5 and J usage is TRBJ1-2; tentatively, D is TRBD1 (5 bases). CDR3 length: 11 residues. Per the germline V gene, CDR1 is MNHEY and CDR2 is SVGAGI. V lost 6 bases and J 7 bases, leaving 9 bases between the germline ends.

The chain joins TRBV5-1 to TRBJ2-5; 11 bases line up with TRBD2. Per the germline V gene, CDR1 is SGHRS and CDR2 is YFSETQ. V trimming: 4 bases; J trimming: 4 bases; junction bases outside the gene matches: 6. CDR3 length equals 15 residues. CDR3 sequence reads: CASSPLAGGGETQYF. CDR3 sequence (DNA): TGCGCCAGCAGCCCCCTAGCGGGGGGTGGAGAGACCCAGTACTTC.

This chain links TRBV7-2 with TRBJ1-4; a possible D gene is TRBD1 (5 bases). The V gene's germline CDR1 is SGHTA and CDR2 FQGNSA. The CDR3 extends over 14 amino acids. Trimming stripped 5 bases from V and 5 bases from J, with 12 bases between. The CDR3 DNA follows: TGTGCCAGCAGCCACGACAGATCAAATGAAAAACTGTTTTTT. Translation gives CASSHDRSNEKLFF.

This chain links TRBV11-1 with TRBJ2-5; 8 nucleotides line up with TRBD2. Unmatched junction bases numbered 6, after V lost 5 bases and J lost 1 base. The CDR3 contains 15 residues. CDR1 is SGHAT and CDR2 is FQDESV in the germline V gene (reference sequence). CDR3 sequence (DNA): TGTGCCAGCAGCCGGTGGCTAGCGGGCCAAGAGACCCAGTACTTC. This codes for CASSRWLAGQETQYF.

The chain combines TRBV6-6 with TRBJ1-1, with D possibly TRBD1 on 6 matching bases. Trimming left V 2 bases short and J 1 base short, with 11 bases between. Germline V CDR1 and CDR2: MNHNY, SVGAGI (reference sequence). CDR3 length: 15 amino acids. CDR3 sequence: CASSYAGGQNTEAFF. CDR3 DNA: TGTGCCAGCAGTTACGCGGGGGGACAGAACACTGAAGCTTTCTTT.